The table lists the clone carrying this T cell receptor (beta chain) with a few counts. This sample is drawn from a study of T-cell reconstitution after alpha-beta-depleted transplantation in children. TCRbeta library construction was performed incorporating unique molecular identifiers. TCRdb independently ran MiXCR on the PCR reads; one entry per CDR3 protein. The table records 500,000 or so distinct CDR3 sequences, around a third of them present only once. Per germline, CDR1 SQVTM and CDR2 ANQGSEA. The CDR3 is 10 amino acids. Trimming shortened V by 6 bases and J by 7 bases, and 9 bases separated the two germline ends.

Sequenced material: PBMCs from the stem cell graft donor, taken from the stem cell graft. The chain joins TRBV29-1 to TRBJ1-1, with D possibly matching TRBD1 (6 bases). This TCR was recovered from a human donor who donated a stem cell graft to a child with aplastic anemia. The CDR3 DNA is TGCAGCGTGCGGACAGTTGAAGCTTTCTTT. It specifies CSVRTVEAFF.